Listed below are T cell receptor beta chains from one sample, sequenced in a study of cytomegalovirus exposure and HLA in healthy donors. Assay: immunoSEQ multiplex PCR; the TCRdb copy retains only in-frame clones and omits some. Of 100,000 to 150,000 clones listed, 78% were seen once; the top ten hold about a tenth. Sequenced sample: PBMCs. The receptor set was obtained from a man aged 25 to 40 in good health and CMV-seropositive. The CDR3 runs from the conserved cysteine through the conserved F or W. Fields, in order: V gene, clone size, J gene, D gene, CDR3 DNA, CDR3 protein. The D gene is left open where the match is weak. The size entry is marked missing in some rows and otherwise reads once, few, many or a size class.

V: TRBV30; size: .; J: TRBJ2-7; D: .; DNA: TGTGCCTGGAGTGGGACATTTTACGAGCAGTACTTC; CDR3: CAWSGTFYEQYF
V: TRBV29-1; size: .; J: TRBJ2-5; D: TRBD1; DNA: TGCAGCGTACAGGGGTTACCCCAAGAGACCCAGTACTTC; CDR3: CSVQGLPQETQYF
V: TRBV7-8; size: .; J: TRBJ1-3; D: .; DNA: TGTGCCAGCAGCCAGCACAGCTCTGGAAACACCATATATTTT; CDR3: CASSQHSSGNTIYF
V: TRBV7-6; size: .; J: TRBJ2-1; D: TRBD2; DNA: TGTGCCAGCAGCTTAGGACTAGCCCCTTACAATGAGCAGTTCTTC; CDR3: CASSLGLAPYNEQFF
V: TRBV6-1; size: .; J: TRBJ2-3; D: .; DNA: TGTGCCGGATCGGACTACACAGATACGCAGTATTTT; CDR3: CAGSDYTDTQYF
V: TRBV28; size: .; J: TRBJ1-5; D: TRBD1; DNA: TGTGCCAGCAACCCCGGGACAGGGGTCTATGTTGGCAATCAGCCCCAGCATTTT; CDR3: CASNPGTGVYVGNQPQHF
V: TRBV4-1; size: .; J: TRBJ2-1; D: TRBD2; DNA: TGCGCCAGCAGCTATTGGGCGGGAGTGTTTGAGCAGTTCTTC; CDR3: CASSYWAGVFEQFF
V: TRBV2; size: .; J: TRBJ1-3; D: TRBD1; DNA: TGTGCCAGCAGTCCCCGGACAGGGGGAAACACCATATATTTT; CDR3: CASSPRTGGNTIYF
V: TRBV4-3; size: .; J: TRBJ2-1; D: TRBD2; DNA: TGCGCCAGCAGCCAAGATTCCAGCGGGAGGACAAATGAGCAGTTCTTC; CDR3: CASSQDSSGRTNEQFF
V: TRBV18; size: few; J: TRBJ2-1; D: .; DNA: TGTGCCAGCTCTCATTTCAACAGGGATTTCTACAATGAGCAGTTCTTC; CDR3: CASSHFNRDFYNEQFF
V: TRBV28; size: .; J: TRBJ2-1; D: TRBD2; DNA: TGTGCCAGCAGCCCAACCCCCGGGACTAGTCGTCTCCTTACTGAGCAGTTCTTC; CDR3: CASSPTPGTSRLLTEQFF
V: TRBV10-3; size: once; J: TRBJ2-7; D: .; DNA: TGTGCCATATACGAGCGGCAGGCCGGATCCTACGAGCAGTACTTC; CDR3: CAIYERQAGSYEQYF
V: TRBV4-2; size: few; J: TRBJ2-2; D: .; DNA: TGTGCCAGCAGCCCGTGGACAGCGAACACCGGGGAGCTGTTTTTT; CDR3: CASSPWTANTGELFF
V: TRBV21-1; size: .; J: TRBJ2-7; D: .; DNA: TGTGCCAGCAGCATCCGGGACAGGGCCTCCTACGAGCAGTACTTC; CDR3: CASSIRDRASYEQYF
V: TRBV25-1; size: .; J: TRBJ1-2; D: .; DNA: TGTGCCAGCAGTGAATCTTTAGGGGCTCCCACGGATGGCTACACCTTC; CDR3: CASSESLGAPTDGYTF
V: TRBV21-1; size: .; J: TRBJ2-2; D: .; DNA: TGTGCCAGCAGCAAAGGAAGGGGCACCGGGGAGCTGTTTTTT; CDR3: CASSKGRGTGELFF
V: TRBV27; size: .; J: TRBJ2-7; D: .; DNA: TGTGCCAGCAGTTCCCAATTTCCCAGGGAAATATTCGGGACTTACGAGCAGTACTTC; CDR3: CASSSQFPREIFGTYEQYF
V: TRBV4-1; size: .; J: TRBJ1-2; D: TRBD1; DNA: TGCGCCAGCAGCCCGGACAGGCTGTATGGCTACACCTTC; CDR3: CASSPDRLYGYTF
V: TRBV11-2; size: .; J: TRBJ2-7; D: TRBD2; DNA: TGTGCCAGCAGCGTTTGGGCGGGAGGACCGTACGAGCAGTACTTC; CDR3: CASSVWAGGPYEQYF
V: TRBV4-2; size: .; J: TRBJ2-7; D: TRBD2; DNA: TGTGCCAGCAGCCATGCACCGCGGGAAGCGGGAGGCTTCTACGAGCAGTACTTC; CDR3: CASSHAPREAGGFYEQYF